The rows below give T cell receptor beta chains drawn from one sample of a study of OX40 agonist ivuxolimab in advanced cancers. The assay was immunoSEQ multiplex PCR, and TCRdb's table has in-frame clones only and misses some. The sample holds about 110,000 clones, approximately 90% seen once. Sequencing used CD4+ or CD8+ T cells sorted from blood, obtained in a trial of the OX40 agonist ivuxolimab. These receptors were collected from an adult with an advanced solid tumor such as melanoma, head and neck, liver or kidney cancer. Both conserved end residues are part of each CDR3. The order of the fields is D gene, J gene, clone size, V gene, CDR3 DNA, CDR3 protein. D genes are given only for firm matches. A clone size is listed for some rows: how often the clone was seen (once, few, many), or a class if it is expanded.

d_call: .
j_call: TRBJ1-5
clone_size: .
v_call: TRBV27
cdr3_nt: TGTGCCAGCACCCCCCGGTTTGAGACTCTCACTTGGAATCAGCCCCAGCATTTT
cdr3_aa: CASTPRFETLTWNQPQHF

d_call: .
j_call: TRBJ1-3
clone_size: .
v_call: TRBV7-8
cdr3_nt: TGTGCCAGCAGCATGACACTACAAAGCAACACCATATATTTT
cdr3_aa: CASSMTLQSNTIYF

d_call: .
j_call: TRBJ1-2
clone_size: .
v_call: TRBV6-1
cdr3_nt: TGTGCCAGCAGTGAAATCGACGTATACGGCTACACCTTC
cdr3_aa: CASSEIDVYGYTF

d_call: .
j_call: TRBJ2-5
clone_size: few
v_call: TRBV7-6
cdr3_nt: TGTGCCAGCAGCCCCGGGCGGAACCCACTCTGGACCCAGTACTTC
cdr3_aa: CASSPGRNPLWTQYF

d_call: TRBD2
j_call: TRBJ2-7
clone_size: .
v_call: TRBV15
cdr3_nt: TGTGCCACCAGCAGAGGGACTAGCGGGTACGAGCAGTACTTC
cdr3_aa: CATSRGTSGYEQYF

d_call: .
j_call: TRBJ2-2
clone_size: .
v_call: TRBV29-1
cdr3_nt: TGCAGCGTTCGGTCACCACTTGGGGTCGGCACCGGGGAGCTGTTTTTT
cdr3_aa: CSVRSPLGVGTGELFF

d_call: .
j_call: TRBJ1-2
clone_size: .
v_call: TRBV7-9
cdr3_nt: TGTGCCAGCAGCTTAATACAGGTTAATGGCTACACCTTC
cdr3_aa: CASSLIQVNGYTF

d_call: .
j_call: TRBJ1-5
clone_size: .
v_call: TRBV19
cdr3_nt: TGTGCCAGTAGTATAGAAGAGAATAGCAATCAGCCCCAGCATTTT
cdr3_aa: CASSIEENSNQPQHF

d_call: TRBD1
j_call: TRBJ1-2
clone_size: .
v_call: TRBV10-2
cdr3_nt: TGCGCCAGCAGTGACCCGGGCGACAGGGCCTATGGCTACACCTTC
cdr3_aa: CASSDPGDRAYGYTF

d_call: TRBD2
j_call: TRBJ2-1
clone_size: .
v_call: TRBV30
cdr3_nt: TGTGCCTGGAACGGACTAGCCCTCTACAATGAGCAGTTCTTC
cdr3_aa: CAWNGLALYNEQFF

d_call: TRBD1
j_call: TRBJ1-2
clone_size: few
v_call: TRBV6-1
cdr3_nt: TGTGCCAGCAGTGCTGCGGGACAGGGTTGGGAGGATGGCTACACCTTC
cdr3_aa: CASSAAGQGWEDGYTF

d_call: .
j_call: TRBJ1-2
clone_size: few
v_call: TRBV7-6
cdr3_nt: TGTGCCAGCAGCTTACAGCCCGGGGGCAGCTATGGCTACACCTTC
cdr3_aa: CASSLQPGGSYGYTF

d_call: TRBD1
j_call: TRBJ1-5
clone_size: .
v_call: TRBV10-2
cdr3_nt: TGCGCCAGCAGGAGACAGGGGCCGGACAATCAGCCCCAGCATTTT
cdr3_aa: CASRRQGPDNQPQHF

d_call: TRBD1
j_call: TRBJ1-1
clone_size: .
v_call: TRBV19
cdr3_nt: TGTGCCAGTAGTGCAAGACAGGGGGACACTGAAGCTTTCTTT
cdr3_aa: CASSARQGDTEAFF

d_call: .
j_call: TRBJ1-1
clone_size: .
v_call: TRBV19
cdr3_nt: TGTGCCAGTAGTATCCCCTCGGGCGGGAGGACTGAAGCTTTCTTT
cdr3_aa: CASSIPSGGRTEAFF

d_call: .
j_call: TRBJ2-6
clone_size: once
v_call: TRBV5-4
cdr3_nt: TGTGCCAGCAGCTTGGGTCCGGATGCTGGGGCCAACGTCCTGACTTTC
cdr3_aa: CASSLGPDAGANVLTF

d_call: TRBD1
j_call: TRBJ1-1
clone_size: .
v_call: TRBV6-1
cdr3_nt: TGTGCCAGCAGAAGTGAACAGGGGGCGCTGACTGAAGCTTTCTTT
cdr3_aa: CASRSEQGALTEAFF

d_call: .
j_call: TRBJ2-2
clone_size: .
v_call: TRBV9
cdr3_nt: TGTGCCAGCAGCGTAGAGGATATCGGGGAGCTGTTTTTT
cdr3_aa: CASSVEDIGELFF

d_call: .
j_call: TRBJ2-7
clone_size: .
v_call: TRBV27
cdr3_nt: TGTGCCAGCCGGGGCGGGAACTCCTACGAGCAGTACTTC
cdr3_aa: CASRGGNSYEQYF

d_call: .
j_call: TRBJ2-1
clone_size: .
v_call: TRBV30
cdr3_nt: TGTGCCTGGAGTGTGTCGGGGGCCGGGCAGTTCTTC
cdr3_aa: CAWSVSGAGQFF

d_call: TRBD1
j_call: TRBJ1-2
clone_size: .
v_call: TRBV7-2
cdr3_nt: TGTGCCAGCAGCCTGGACAGGGTACCTGGCTACACCTTC
cdr3_aa: CASSLDRVPGYTF

d_call: .
j_call: TRBJ2-3
clone_size: .
v_call: TRBV2
cdr3_nt: TGTGCCAGCAAGCCGACAAGCACAGATACGCAGTATTTT
cdr3_aa: CASKPTSTDTQYF

d_call: TRBD2
j_call: TRBJ2-5
clone_size: .
v_call: TRBV27
cdr3_nt: TGTGCCAGCAGTTTATCGTATCCTAGCGGGAGGGGAGAGACCCAGTACTTC
cdr3_aa: CASSLSYPSGRGETQYF

d_call: .
j_call: TRBJ1-6
clone_size: few
v_call: TRBV6-1
cdr3_nt: TGTGCCGGGCACCGAGGGGGTAATTCACCCCTCCACTTT
cdr3_aa: CAGHRGGNSPLHF

d_call: TRBD1
j_call: TRBJ1-6
clone_size: .
v_call: TRBV5-6
cdr3_nt: TGTGCCAGCAGCTTGGCCACAAGGGACAGTTGGTCCTATAATTCACCCCTCCACTTT
cdr3_aa: CASSLATRDSWSYNSPLHF

d_call: .
j_call: TRBJ2-5
clone_size: once
v_call: TRBV5-4
cdr3_nt: TGTGCCAGCAGCTCTACCGGGGAGACCCAGTACTTC
cdr3_aa: CASSSTGETQYF

d_call: .
j_call: TRBJ1-5
clone_size: .
v_call: TRBV19
cdr3_nt: TGTGCCAGCGTGATGGAGGGGGTTCAGCCCCAGCATTTT
cdr3_aa: CASVMEGVQPQHF

d_call: .
j_call: TRBJ2-7
clone_size: .
v_call: TRBV5-1
cdr3_nt: TGCGCCAGCAGCTTGGACGGGTCCTCCTACGAGCAGTACTTC
cdr3_aa: CASSLDGSSYEQYF

d_call: .
j_call: TRBJ1-3
clone_size: .
v_call: TRBV6-1
cdr3_nt: TGTGCCAGCAGCCGTGCTCAGGAACCAAACACCATATATTTT
cdr3_aa: CASSRAQEPNTIYF